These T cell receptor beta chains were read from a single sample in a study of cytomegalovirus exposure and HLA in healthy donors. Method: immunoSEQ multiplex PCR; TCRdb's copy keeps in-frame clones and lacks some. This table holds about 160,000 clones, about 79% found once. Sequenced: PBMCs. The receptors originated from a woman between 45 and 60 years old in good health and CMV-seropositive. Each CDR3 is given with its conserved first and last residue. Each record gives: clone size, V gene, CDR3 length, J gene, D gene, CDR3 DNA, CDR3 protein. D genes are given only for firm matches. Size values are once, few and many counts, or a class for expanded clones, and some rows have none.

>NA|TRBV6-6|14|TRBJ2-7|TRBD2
TGTGCCAGCACCCTTCCGGGAGGCTCCTACGAGCAGTACTTC
CASTLPGGSYEQYF
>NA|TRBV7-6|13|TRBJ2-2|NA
TGTGCCAGCAGCCCGGGGGGCCCCGGGGAGCTGTTTTTT
CASSPGGPGELFF
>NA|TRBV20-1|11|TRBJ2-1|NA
TGCAGTTATACAGACTACAATGAGCAGTTCTTC
CSYTDYNEQFF
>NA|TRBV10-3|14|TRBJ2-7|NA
TGTGCCAGAGAGAAAACAGGGAGCTCCTACGAGCAGTACTTC
CAREKTGSSYEQYF
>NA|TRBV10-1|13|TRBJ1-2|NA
TGCGCCATTACAGGAGAACCTAACTATGGCTACACCTTC
CAITGEPNYGYTF
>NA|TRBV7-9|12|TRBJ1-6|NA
TGTGCCAGCAGCTTGCAGGGGATACCCCTCCACTTT
CASSLQGIPLHF
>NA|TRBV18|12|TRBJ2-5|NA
TGTGCCAGCTCACCACTGCAGGGAACCCAGTACTTC
CASSPLQGTQYF
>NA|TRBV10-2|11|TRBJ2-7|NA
TGCGCCAGCACGGACTTATACGAGCAGTACTTC
CASTDLYEQYF
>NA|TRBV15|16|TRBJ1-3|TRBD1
TGTGCCACCAGTCGATCCGACAGGGAAGGTGGAAACACCATATATTTT
CATSRSDREGGNTIYF
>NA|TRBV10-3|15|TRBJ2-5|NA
TGTGCCATCAGTGTAAGTTTTGGACAGCAAGAGACCCAGTACTTC
CAISVSFGQQETQYF
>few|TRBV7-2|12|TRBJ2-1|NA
TGTGCCAGCAGCTACGGGTACAATGAGCAGTTCTTC
CASSYGYNEQFF
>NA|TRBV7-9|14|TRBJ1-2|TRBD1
TGTGCCAGCAGCTCGCAGGACAGGGTGGATGGCTACACCTTC
CASSSQDRVDGYTF
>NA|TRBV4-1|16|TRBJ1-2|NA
TGCGCCAGCAGCCAAGTTCAGATTGTCATCAGCGATGGCTACACCTTC
CASSQVQIVISDGYTF
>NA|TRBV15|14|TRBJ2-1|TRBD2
TGTGCCACCAGCAGACCGACTAGCGTCAATGAGCAGTTCTTC
CATSRPTSVNEQFF
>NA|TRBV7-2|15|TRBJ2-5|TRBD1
TGTGCCAGCAGCTTAATGGGACAGTTACAAGAGACCCAGTACTTC
CASSLMGQLQETQYF
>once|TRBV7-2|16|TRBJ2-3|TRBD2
TGTGCCAGCAGCTCCGGACTAGCGGGGGGATGGGATACGCAGTATTTT
CASSSGLAGGWDTQYF
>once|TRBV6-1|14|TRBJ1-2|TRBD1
TGTGCCAGCAGTTTACAGGGGACGGGCTATGGCTACACCTTC
CASSLQGTGYGYTF
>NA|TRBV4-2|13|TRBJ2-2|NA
TGTGCCAGCAGCCCAGGAGGTACCGGGGAGCTGTTTTTT
CASSPGGTGELFF
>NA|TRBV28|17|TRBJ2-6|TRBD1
TGTGCCAGCAGAGACAGGGACGCCTTCTCTGGGGCCAACGTCCTGACTTTC
CASRDRDAFSGANVLTF
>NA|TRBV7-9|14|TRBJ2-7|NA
TGTGCCAGCAGCTTAAATGATCCCTTCTACGAGCAGTACTTC
CASSLNDPFYEQYF
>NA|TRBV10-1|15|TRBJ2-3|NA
TGCGCCAGCAGTGAGTTGTTCGGGAGCACAGATACGCAGTATTTT
CASSELFGSTDTQYF
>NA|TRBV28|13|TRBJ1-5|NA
TGTGCCAGCAGCTCCGGACAGTTCCAGCCCCAGCATTTT
CASSSGQFQPQHF
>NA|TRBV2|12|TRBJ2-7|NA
TGTGCCAGCAGTGAAACGGGGTACGAGCAGTACTTC
CASSETGYEQYF
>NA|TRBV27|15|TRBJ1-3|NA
TGTGCCAGCAGTTTACCCCTCGGGATCGGAAACACCATATATTTT
CASSLPLGIGNTIYF
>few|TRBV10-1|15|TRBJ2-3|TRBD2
TGCGCCAGCAGTGAGGCGGGGGGATTTTCAGATACGCAGTATTTT
CASSEAGGFSDTQYF
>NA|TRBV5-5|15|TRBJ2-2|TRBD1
TGTGCCAGCAGCTTGGACAGGGGGCACACCGGGGAGCTGTTTTTT
CASSLDRGHTGELFF
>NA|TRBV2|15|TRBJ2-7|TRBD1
TGTGCCAGCAGTGACAGGGGGCAGGCCCACTACGAGCAGTACTTC
CASSDRGQAHYEQYF
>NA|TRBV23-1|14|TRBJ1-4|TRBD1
TGCGCCAGCAGCCCGACAGGGGTAGGCGAAAAACTGTTTTTT
CASSPTGVGEKLFF
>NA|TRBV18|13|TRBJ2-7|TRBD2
TGTGCCAGCTCACTTGGACTAGCGGGCGAGCAGTACTTC
CASSLGLAGEQYF
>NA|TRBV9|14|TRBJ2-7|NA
TGTGCCAGCAGCGTAGCTGACAGGCTCTACGAGCAGTACTTC
CASSVADRLYEQYF
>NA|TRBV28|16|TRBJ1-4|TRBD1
TGTGCCAGCAGTTTACGGACAGGAGCATTTAATGAAAAACTGTTTTTT
CASSLRTGAFNEKLFF
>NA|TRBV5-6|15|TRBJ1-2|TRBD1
TGTGCCAGCAGCTTGGACAGGGGGATTGCTTATGGCTACACCTTC
CASSLDRGIAYGYTF
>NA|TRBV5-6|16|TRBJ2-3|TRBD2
TGTGCCAGCAGCTTCCCCTCGGGGGGGGTCCCAGATACGCAGTATTTT
CASSFPSGGVPDTQYF
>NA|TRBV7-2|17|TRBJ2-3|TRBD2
TGTGCCAGCAGCTTACAACTGGGAGCGGGAGCAACAGATACGCAGTATTTT
CASSLQLGAGATDTQYF
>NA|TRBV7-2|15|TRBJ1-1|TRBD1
TGTGCCAGCAGCTTAGCCGGACAGGGGGGCACTGAAGCTTTCTTT
CASSLAGQGGTEAFF
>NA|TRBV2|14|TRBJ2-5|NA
TGTGCCAGCAGTGTACAGGGGAGGATCGAGACCCAGTACTTC
CASSVQGRIETQYF
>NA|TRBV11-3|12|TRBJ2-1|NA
TGTGCCAGCAGCTTTACCCAGGGTGAGCAGTTCTTC
CASSFTQGEQFF
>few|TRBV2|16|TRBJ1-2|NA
TGTGCCAGCAGTGAACGGGACTCCCCCGCTAACTATGGCTACACCTTC
CASSERDSPANYGYTF
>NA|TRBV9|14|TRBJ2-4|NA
TGTGCCAGCAGCGTAGCTCCAGCCAAAAACATTCAGTACTTC
CASSVAPAKNIQYF
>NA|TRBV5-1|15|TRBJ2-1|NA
TGCGCCAGCAGCCCCACAGGTGGCCTTGACAATGAGCAGTTCTTC
CASSPTGGLDNEQFF
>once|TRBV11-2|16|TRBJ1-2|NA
TGTGCCAGCAGTTCAACGGGGGGCGCAGGTTCTTATGGCTACACCTTC
CASSSTGGAGSYGYTF
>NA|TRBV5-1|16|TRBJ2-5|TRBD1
TGCGCCAGCAGCCCCCAGACAGGGGTGTTAGGAGAGACCCAGTACTTC
CASSPQTGVLGETQYF
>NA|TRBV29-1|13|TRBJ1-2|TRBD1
TGCAGCGTTGTGGGACAGGGGGCATGGGGCTACACCTTC
CSVVGQGAWGYTF
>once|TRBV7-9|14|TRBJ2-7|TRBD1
TGTGCCAGCAGCATCCGGGACAGCCCCTACGAGCAGTACTTC
CASSIRDSPYEQYF
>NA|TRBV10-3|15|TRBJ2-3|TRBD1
TGTGCCATCAGTGATCTCCAGGGGGCAACAGATACGCAGTATTTT
CAISDLQGATDTQYF
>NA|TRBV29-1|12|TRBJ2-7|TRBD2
TGCAGCGCAACTAGCGGGAGTTACGAGCAGTACTTC
CSATSGSYEQYF
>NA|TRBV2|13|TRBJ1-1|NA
TGTGCCGGATGGGAGGGGGGCAGTCGTGGAGCTTTCTTT
CAGWEGGSRGAFF
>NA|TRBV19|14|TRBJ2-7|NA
TGTGCCAGTAGCACCCAGGACAGCCGCTACGAGCAGTACTTC
CASSTQDSRYEQYF